The 21 T cell receptor beta chains in this list originate from one sample, sequenced in a study of T cell responses to AZD1222 COVID-19 vaccine. Libraries were prepared by immunoSEQ multiplex PCR; TCRdb keeps only in-frame clonotypes and omits some of them. This table holds 25,000 to 30,000 clones, 92% found once. The starting material was peripheral blood, obtained 28 days after the second AZD1222 dose. Receptor source: an adult who received the AZD1222 COVID-19 vaccine.

This clone has only one observation. The CDR3 sequence is CASSHRGQDGYTF. In nucleotides, the CDR3 is TGTGCCAGCAGTCACAGGGGGCAAGATGGCTACACCTTC. This rearrangement joins TRBV3-1 (or the pseudogene TRBV3-2) to TRBJ1-2; 9 bases align to TRBD1. The CDR3 sequence is 13 residues long. The V segment lost 6 bases and the J segment 6 bases; nucleotides outside the gene matches: 5. The germline V gene has CDR1 LGHDT and CDR2 YNNKEL (reference sequence).

This chain uses TRBV28 with TRBJ1-2, with D unclear. CDR1 and CDR2 (germline): MDHEN, SYDVKM. The CDR3 extends over 10 amino acids. Trimming removed 5 bases from V and 7 bases from J, with 5 bases in between. The CDR3 nucleotides read TGTGCCAGCAGTCGGGGTGGCTACACCTTC. Encoded protein: CASSRGGYTF.

This clone was detected only once. The rearrangement links TRBV29-1 to TRBJ1-3, with D perhaps TRBD1 (6 bases). The CDR3 is 15 residues long. In germline, CDR1 is SQVTM, CDR2 ANQGSEA. The germline V and J ends were trimmed by 4 bases and 6 bases, with 19 bases remaining between them. CDR3 protein: CSVGVTGTLVNTIYF. The CDR3, as DNA: TGCAGCGTTGGGGTAACAGGGACGCTGGTAAACACCATATATTTT. Full variable domain (missing parts from reference TRBV29-1 and TRBJ1-3): SAVISQKPSRDICQRGTSLTIQCQVDSQVTMMFWYRQQPGQSLTLIATANQGSEATYESGFVIDKFPISRPNLTFSTLTVSNMSPEDSSIYLCSVGVTGTLVNTIYFGEGSWLTVV.

V gene TRBV19 combines with J gene TRBJ2-1; no clear D. Trimming removed 6 bases from V and 0 bases from J, with 15 bases in between. The CDR3 sequence is 16 residues long. Germline assignment: CDR1 LNHDA and CDR2 SQIVND (reference sequence). DNA for the CDR3: TGTGCCAGTAGCCCCTGGGATCCCAGCTCCTACAATGAGCAGTTCTTC. Translated, it gives CASSPWDPSSYNEQFF.

This clone was detected a few times. The chain has TRBV3-1 (or the pseudogene TRBV3-2) and TRBJ1-6; D uncertain. From germline, CDR1 is LGHDT and CDR2 YNNKEL (reference sequence). V dropped 1 base and J dropped 10 bases, with 11 bases sitting between them. The CDR3 length is 14 residues. For the CDR3, the DNA is TGTGCCAGCAGCCAAGTGGGCGGCGGCTCACCCCTCCACTTT. Encoded protein: CASSQVGGGSPLHF.

The chain has TRBV4-2 and TRBJ2-1, with no clear D. Per the germline V gene, CDR1 is LGHNA and CDR2 is YNFKEQ. Trimming took off 0 bases at V and 3 bases at J, with 15 bases between the two ends. This CDR3 contains 17 residues. The CDR3 DNA follows: TGTGCCAGCAGCCAAGAAGGTGCGGCAATAAACTACAATGAGCAGTTCTTC. Translated, it gives CASSQEGAAINYNEQFF.

The CDR3 loop is CASSLSSSYNEQFF. The CDR3, as DNA: TGTGCCAGCAGCTTATCGAGCTCCTACAATGAGCAGTTCTTC. V usage is TRBV11-2 and J usage is TRBJ2-1; D not resolved. CDR1 is SGHAT and CDR2 is FQNNGV in the germline V gene. This CDR3 is 14 amino acids long. V gave up 2 bases and J gave up 0 bases, with 5 bases separating them. Full variable domain (missing parts from reference TRBV11-2 and TRBJ2-1): EAGVAQSPRYKIIEKRQSVAFWCNPISGHATLYWYQQILGQGPKLLIQFQNNGVVDDSQLPKDRFSAERLKGVDSTLKIQPAKLEDSAVYLCASSLSSSYNEQFFGPGTRLTVL.

The chain uses TRBV5-6 and TRBJ1-4; TRBD1 matches at 9 bases. Germline assignment: CDR1 SGHDT and CDR2 YYEEEE. With 7 bases clipped from V and 0 bases from J, the junction kept 10 bases outside the gene matches. There are 17 residues in the CDR3. CDR3 in DNA: TGTGCCAGCTCCGCAGGACAGGGGCCTGCAACTAATGAAAAACTGTTTTTT. Protein: CASSAGQGPATNEKLFF.

The gene calls are TRBV7-3 and TRBJ2-5; 8 bases agree with TRBD1. The V gene's germline CDR1 is SGHTA and CDR2 FQGTGA. The CDR3 totals 14 residues. V gave up 5 bases and J gave up 5 bases; unmatched junction bases: 7. The CDR3 is CASSASGGGETQYF. The DNA for the CDR3 is TGTGCCAGCAGCGCATCAGGGGGCGGGGAGACCCAGTACTTC. Full variable domain (rest looked up from reference TRBV7-3 and TRBJ2-5): GAGVSQTPSNKVTEKGKYVELRCDPISGHTALYWYRQSLGQGPEFLIYFQGTGAADDSGLPNDRFFAVRPEGSVSTLKIQRTERGDSAVYLCASSASGGGETQYFGPGTRLLVL.

The rearrangement joins TRBV7-2 to TRBJ1-4; D may be TRBD1 (5 bases). This CDR3 contains 17 residues. V was trimmed by 1 base and J by 4 bases, leaving 16 bases between them. CDR1 SGHTA and CDR2 FQGNSA come from the germline V gene. The CDR3 DNA sequence: TGTGCCAGCAGCTTAGGTCCGGAGGGGAGGGTTAATGAAAAACTGTTTTTT. The encoded protein is CASSLGPEGRVNEKLFF.

The rearrangement uses TRBV6-5 and TRBJ2-7; a weak D match, TRBD2 (5 bases). Trimming cost V 7 bases and J 0 bases, with 7 bases left between them. The CDR3 covers 12 residues. Per germline, CDR1 MNHEY and CDR2 SVGAGI. CDR3 region: CASTGDSYEQYF. CDR3 nucleotide sequence: TGTGCCAGCACCGGGGACTCCTACGAGCAGTACTTC.

This chain uses TRBV7-9 with TRBJ2-1; 12 bases line up with TRBD2. The CDR3 loop spans 15 amino acids. Germline CDR1 SEHNR, CDR2 FQNEAQ (reference sequence). V dropped 0 bases and J dropped 10; count of bases not matched to a gene: 4. This CDR3 reads CASSLALAGGWEQFF. For the CDR3, the DNA is TGTGCCAGCAGCTTAGCTCTAGCGGGAGGGTGGGAGCAGTTCTTC.

The chain joins TRBV21-1 to TRBJ1-6; the DNA was not used to check the table's D call, TRBD1. TRBV21-1 counts as a pseudogene. CDR3 length equals 17 residues. The CDR3 loop is CASSKGGQIREDSPLHF. The CDR3 DNA sequence: TGTGCCAGCAGCAAAGGGGGACAGATTAGGGAGGATTCACCCCTCCACTTT.

This sequence joins TRBV5-1 and TRBJ2-2, with 7 bases fitting TRBD2. This CDR3 is 16 amino acids long. Germline V gives CDR1 SGHRS, CDR2 YFSETQ. J lost 3 bases, V lost 5 bases, and 10 bases had no gene match. The CDR3 region is CASSYGLDSYTGELFF. Here the CDR3 DNA reads TGCGCCAGCAGTTATGGACTAGACTCATACACCGGGGAGCTGTTTTTT.

The chain has TRBV5-1 and TRBJ1-1; possible D gene TRBD1, 5 bases. Germline V gene data show CDR1 as SGHRS and CDR2 as YFSETQ. CDR3 length: 14 amino acids. V lost 1 base to trimming and J lost 3 bases, with 10 bases between them. The CDR3 bases are TGCGCCAGCAGCTTGTCGGGGGTCGACACTGAAGCTTTCTTT. This translates into CASSLSGVDTEAFF.

The chain is built from TRBV27 and TRBJ1-4; perhaps TRBD1 as D (5 bases). Trimming shortened V by 4 bases and J by 6 bases, and 12 bases separated the two germline ends. CDR3 length: 14 residues. Per germline, CDR1 MNHEY and CDR2 SMNVEV (reference sequence). The DNA of the CDR3 is TGTGCCAGCAGTTCAGGTGGGACTTATGAAAAACTGTTTTTT. This sequence encodes CASSSGGTYEKLFF.

The rearrangement links TRBV9 to TRBJ2-5; 7 bases are shared with TRBD2. The V gene end was trimmed by 0 bases and the J gene end by 4 bases; junction bases not matched to a gene: 9. The CDR3 consists of 16 residues. Germline V gene sequence: CDR1 SGDLS, CDR2 YYNGEE. The CDR3 nucleotides are TGTGCCAGCAGCGTAGACTCCACCGCGGGAGTAGAGACCCAGTACTTC. It encodes CASSVDSTAGVETQYF.

The genes are TRBV4-3 and TRBJ1-2; D possibly corresponds to TRBD1 (5 bases). The CDR3 has 13 amino acids. Germline assignment: CDR1 LGHNA and CDR2 YSLEER. V was trimmed by 6 bases and J by 0 bases, leaving 8 bases between them. The chain's CDR3 is CASSPRANYGYTF. In nucleotides, the CDR3 is TGCGCCAGCAGTCCCAGGGCTAACTATGGCTACACCTTC.

V usage is TRBV27 and J usage is TRBJ2-7; D may be TRBD1 or TRBD2 (5 bases each). Germline values: CDR1 MNHEY, CDR2 SMNVEV (reference sequence). Trimming cost V 0 bases and J 0 bases, with 12 bases left between them. The CDR3 runs to 16 residues. CDR3 bases: TGTGCCAGCAGTTTATCCGGGACGGTTAGCTCCTACGAGCAGTACTTC. Translating it yields CASSLSGTVSSYEQYF.

This clone was detected a few times. The gene calls are TRBV28 and TRBJ2-5; 7 nucleotides line up with TRBD1. The CDR3 has 15 residues. Trimming removed 10 bases from V and 4 bases from J; junction bases left unmatched: 15. The germline V gene has CDR1 MDHEN and CDR2 SYDVKM. The CDR3 nucleotides are TGTGCCACCGGCACCCGGACAGGCTTTTTAGAGACCCAGTACTTC. Residues: CATGTRTGFLETQYF.

In this sample, this clone turned up once. CDR3 region: CASSSGDRGATNEKLFF. The CDR3 region has the DNA TGCGCCAGCAGCTCGGGGGACAGGGGAGCAACTAATGAAAAACTGTTTTTT. V is TRBV5-1 and J is TRBJ1-4, with TRBD1 matching over 10 bases. Germline V gives CDR1 SGHRS, CDR2 YFSETQ. The CDR3 is 17 residues long. V trimming: 3 bases; J trimming: 0 bases; junction bases outside the gene matches: 5.